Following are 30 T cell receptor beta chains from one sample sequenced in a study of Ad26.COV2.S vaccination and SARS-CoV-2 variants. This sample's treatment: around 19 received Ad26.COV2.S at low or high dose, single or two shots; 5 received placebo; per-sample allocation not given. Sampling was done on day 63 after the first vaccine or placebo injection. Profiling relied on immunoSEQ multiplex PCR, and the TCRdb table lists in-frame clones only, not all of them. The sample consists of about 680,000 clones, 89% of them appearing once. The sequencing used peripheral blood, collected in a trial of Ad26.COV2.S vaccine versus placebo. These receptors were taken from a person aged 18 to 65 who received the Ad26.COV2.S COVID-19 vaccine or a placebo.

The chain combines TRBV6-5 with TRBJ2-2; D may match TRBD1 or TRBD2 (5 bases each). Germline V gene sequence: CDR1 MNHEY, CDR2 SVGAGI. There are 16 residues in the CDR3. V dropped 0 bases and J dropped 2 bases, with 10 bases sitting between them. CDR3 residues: CASSYSRGPNTGELFF. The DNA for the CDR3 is TGTGCCAGCAGTTACTCGAGGGGACCCAACACCGGGGAGCTGTTTTTT.

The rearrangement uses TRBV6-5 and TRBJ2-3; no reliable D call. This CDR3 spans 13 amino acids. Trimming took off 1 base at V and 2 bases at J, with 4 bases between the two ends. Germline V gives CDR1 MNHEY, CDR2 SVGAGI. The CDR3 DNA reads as TGTGCCAGCAGTTACTACTACACAGATACGCAGTATTTT. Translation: CASSYYYTDTQYF.

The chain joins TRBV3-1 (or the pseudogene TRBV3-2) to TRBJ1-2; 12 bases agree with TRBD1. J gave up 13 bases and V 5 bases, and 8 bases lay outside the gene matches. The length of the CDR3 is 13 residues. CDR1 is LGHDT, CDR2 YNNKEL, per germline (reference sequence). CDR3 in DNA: TGTGCCAGCAGCGCGGGACAGGGGGCGCCGGGCACCTTC. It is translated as CASSAGQGAPGTF.

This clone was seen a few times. DNA for the CDR3: TGTGCCAGCAGCTTAGTGGGGGATTCTGGAAACACCATATATTTT. This translates into CASSLVGDSGNTIYF. The chain links TRBV7-3 to TRBJ1-3; the D gene is possibly TRBD1 (5 bases). Trimming cost V 2 bases and J 1 base, with 9 bases left between them. The germline V gene has CDR1 SGHTA and CDR2 FQGTGA. There are 15 residues in the CDR3.

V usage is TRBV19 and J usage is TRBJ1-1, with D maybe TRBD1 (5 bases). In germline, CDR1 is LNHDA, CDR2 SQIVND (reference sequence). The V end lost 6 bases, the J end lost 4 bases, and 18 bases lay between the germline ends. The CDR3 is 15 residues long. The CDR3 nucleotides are TGTGCCAGTAGGGGACGCCAGACAGTTCCCACTGAAGCTTTCTTT. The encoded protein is CASRGRQTVPTEAFF.

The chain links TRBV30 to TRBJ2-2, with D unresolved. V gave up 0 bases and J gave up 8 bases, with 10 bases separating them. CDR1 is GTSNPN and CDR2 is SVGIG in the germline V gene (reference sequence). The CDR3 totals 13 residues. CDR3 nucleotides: TGTGCCTGGAGTGTACGTGTCTCGGGGGAGCTGTTTTTT. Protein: CAWSVRVSGELFF.

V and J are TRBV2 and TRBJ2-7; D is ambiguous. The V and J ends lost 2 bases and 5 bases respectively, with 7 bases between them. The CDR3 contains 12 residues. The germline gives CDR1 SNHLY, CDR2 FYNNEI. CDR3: CASSEPLHEQYF. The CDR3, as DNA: TGTGCCAGCAGTGAACCACTCCACGAGCAGTACTTC.

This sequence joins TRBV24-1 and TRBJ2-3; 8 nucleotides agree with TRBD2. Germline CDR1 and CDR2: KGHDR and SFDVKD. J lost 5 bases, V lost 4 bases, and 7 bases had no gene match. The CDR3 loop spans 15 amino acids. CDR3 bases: TGTGCCACCAGTGACGTAGCGGGGTTCCTAGATACGCAGTATTTT. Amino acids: CATSDVAGFLDTQYF.

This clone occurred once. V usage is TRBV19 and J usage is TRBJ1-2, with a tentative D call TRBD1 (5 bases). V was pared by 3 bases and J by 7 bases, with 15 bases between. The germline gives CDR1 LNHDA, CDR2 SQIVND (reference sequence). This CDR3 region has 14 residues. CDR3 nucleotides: TGTGCCAGTAGTATTACGGGGACCTTGGCTGGCTACACCTTC. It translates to CASSITGTLAGYTF.

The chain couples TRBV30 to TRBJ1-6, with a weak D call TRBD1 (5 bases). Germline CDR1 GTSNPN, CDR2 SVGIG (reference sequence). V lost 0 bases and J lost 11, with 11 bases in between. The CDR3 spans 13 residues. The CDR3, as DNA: TGTGCCTGGAGTGTAGGGCAGGGAGCACCCCTCCACTTT. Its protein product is CAWSVGQGAPLHF.

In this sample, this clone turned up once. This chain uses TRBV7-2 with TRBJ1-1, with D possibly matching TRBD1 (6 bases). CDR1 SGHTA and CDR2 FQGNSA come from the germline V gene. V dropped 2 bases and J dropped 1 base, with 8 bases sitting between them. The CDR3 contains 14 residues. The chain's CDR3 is CASSLRTENTEAFF. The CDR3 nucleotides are TGTGCCAGCAGCTTAAGGACAGAGAACACTGAAGCTTTCTTT.

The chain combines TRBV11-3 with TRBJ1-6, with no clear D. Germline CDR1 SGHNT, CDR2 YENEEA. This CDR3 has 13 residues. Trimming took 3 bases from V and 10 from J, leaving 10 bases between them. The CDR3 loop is CASSFGTGSPLHF. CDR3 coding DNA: TGTGCCAGCAGCTTCGGAACCGGCTCACCCCTCCACTTT.

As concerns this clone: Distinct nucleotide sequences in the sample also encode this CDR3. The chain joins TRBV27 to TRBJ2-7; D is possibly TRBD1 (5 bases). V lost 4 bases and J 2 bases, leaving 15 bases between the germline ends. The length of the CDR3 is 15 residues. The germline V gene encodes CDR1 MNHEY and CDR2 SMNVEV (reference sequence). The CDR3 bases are TGTGCCAGCAGTTCGCGACAGACGACGACCTACGAGCAGTACTTC. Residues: CASSSRQTTTYEQYF.

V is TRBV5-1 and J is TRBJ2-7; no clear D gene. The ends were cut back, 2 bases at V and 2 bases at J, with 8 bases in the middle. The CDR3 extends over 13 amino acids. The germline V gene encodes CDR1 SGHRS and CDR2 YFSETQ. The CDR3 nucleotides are TGCGCCAGCAGCTTACGGGCAACCTACGAGCAGTACTTC. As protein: CASSLRATYEQYF.

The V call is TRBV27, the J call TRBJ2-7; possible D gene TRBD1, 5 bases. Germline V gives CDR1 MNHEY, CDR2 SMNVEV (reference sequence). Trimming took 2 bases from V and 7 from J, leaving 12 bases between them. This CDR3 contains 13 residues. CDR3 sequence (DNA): TGTGCCAGCAGTTTACGGCAGGGATGGGAGCAGTACTTC. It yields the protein CASSLRQGWEQYF.

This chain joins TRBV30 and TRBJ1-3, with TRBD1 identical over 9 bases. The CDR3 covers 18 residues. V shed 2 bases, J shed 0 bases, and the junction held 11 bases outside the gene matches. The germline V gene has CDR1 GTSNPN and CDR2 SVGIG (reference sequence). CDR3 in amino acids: CAWSHRGPPHRSGNTIYF. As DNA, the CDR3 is TGTGCCTGGAGTCACAGGGGGCCACCCCACCGCTCTGGAAACACCATATATTTT.

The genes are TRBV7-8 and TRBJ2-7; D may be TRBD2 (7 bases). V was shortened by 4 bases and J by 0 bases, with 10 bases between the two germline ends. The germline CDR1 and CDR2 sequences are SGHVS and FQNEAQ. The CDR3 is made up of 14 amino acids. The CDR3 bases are TGTGCCAGCAGCTCGGGGGGCCACTCCTACGAGCAGTACTTC. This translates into CASSSGGHSYEQYF. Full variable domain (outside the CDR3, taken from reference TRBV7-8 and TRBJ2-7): GAGVSQSPRYKVAKRGQDVALRCDPISGHVSLFWYQQALGQGPEFLTYFQNEAQLDKSGLPSDRFFAERPEGSVSTLKIQRTQQEDSAVYLCASSSGGHSYEQYFGPGTRLTVT.

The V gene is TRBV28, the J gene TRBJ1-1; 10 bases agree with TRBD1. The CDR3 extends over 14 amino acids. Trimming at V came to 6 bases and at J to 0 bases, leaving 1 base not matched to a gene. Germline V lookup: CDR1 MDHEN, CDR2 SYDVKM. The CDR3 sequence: CASRTGGLNTEAFF. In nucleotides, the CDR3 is TGTGCCAGCAGGACAGGGGGCCTGAACACTGAAGCTTTCTTT.

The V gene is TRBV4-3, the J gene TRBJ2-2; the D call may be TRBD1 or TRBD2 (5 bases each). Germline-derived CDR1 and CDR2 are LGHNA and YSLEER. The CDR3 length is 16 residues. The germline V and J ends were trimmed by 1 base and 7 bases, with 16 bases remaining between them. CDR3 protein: CASSQGTGTLDGELFF. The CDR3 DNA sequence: TGCGCCAGCAGCCAAGGTACCGGGACCTTGGACGGGGAGCTGTTTTTT.

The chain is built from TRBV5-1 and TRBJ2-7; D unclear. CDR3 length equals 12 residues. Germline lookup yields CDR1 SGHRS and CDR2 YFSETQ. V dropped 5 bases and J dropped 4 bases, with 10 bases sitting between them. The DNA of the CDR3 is TGCGCCAGCAGTTTTGGTGATTACGAGCAGTACTTC. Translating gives CASSFGDYEQYF.

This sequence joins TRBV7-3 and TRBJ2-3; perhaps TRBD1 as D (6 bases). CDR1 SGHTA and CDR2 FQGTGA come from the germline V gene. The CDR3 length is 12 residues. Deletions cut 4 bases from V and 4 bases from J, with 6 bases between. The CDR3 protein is CASSSGADTQYF. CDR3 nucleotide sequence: TGTGCCAGCAGCTCAGGGGCAGATACGCAGTATTTT.

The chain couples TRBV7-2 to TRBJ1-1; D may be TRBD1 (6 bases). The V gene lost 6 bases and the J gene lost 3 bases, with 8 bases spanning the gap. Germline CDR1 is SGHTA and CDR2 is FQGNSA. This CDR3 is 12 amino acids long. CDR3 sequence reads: CASRTGYTEAFF. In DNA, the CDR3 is TGTGCCAGCAGAACAGGGTACACTGAAGCTTTCTTT.

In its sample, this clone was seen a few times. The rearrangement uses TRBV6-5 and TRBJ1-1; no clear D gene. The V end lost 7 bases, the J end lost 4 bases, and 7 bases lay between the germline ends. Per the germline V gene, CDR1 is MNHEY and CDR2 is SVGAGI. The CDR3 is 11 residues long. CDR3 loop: CASMAFTEAFF. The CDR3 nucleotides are TGTGCCAGCATGGCATTCACTGAAGCTTTCTTT.

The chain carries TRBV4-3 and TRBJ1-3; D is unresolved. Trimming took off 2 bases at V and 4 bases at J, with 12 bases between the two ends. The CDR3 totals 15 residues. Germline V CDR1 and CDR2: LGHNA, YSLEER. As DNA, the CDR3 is TGCGCCAGCAGCCAACCAGACAATAGAGGAAACACCATATATTTT. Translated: CASSQPDNRGNTIYF.

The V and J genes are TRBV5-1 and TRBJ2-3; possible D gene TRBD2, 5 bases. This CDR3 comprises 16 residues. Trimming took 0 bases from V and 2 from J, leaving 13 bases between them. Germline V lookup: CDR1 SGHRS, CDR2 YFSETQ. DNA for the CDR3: TGCGCCAGCAGCTTGGTGGGAGAGATTTACACAGATACGCAGTATTTT. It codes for CASSLVGEIYTDTQYF.

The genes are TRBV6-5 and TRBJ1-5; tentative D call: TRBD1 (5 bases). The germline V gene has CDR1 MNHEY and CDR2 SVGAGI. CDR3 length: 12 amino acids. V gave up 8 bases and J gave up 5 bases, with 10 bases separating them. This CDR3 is CASGDSHQPQHF. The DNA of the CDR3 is TGTGCCAGCGGAGACAGCCATCAGCCCCAGCATTTT.

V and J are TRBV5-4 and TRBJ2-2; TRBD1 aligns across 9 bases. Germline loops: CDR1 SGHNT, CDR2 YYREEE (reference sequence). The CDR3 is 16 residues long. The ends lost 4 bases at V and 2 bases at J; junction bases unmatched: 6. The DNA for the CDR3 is TGTGCCAGCAGCACCGGGACAGGGCTAAACACCGGGGAGCTGTTTTTT. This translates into CASSTGTGLNTGELFF.

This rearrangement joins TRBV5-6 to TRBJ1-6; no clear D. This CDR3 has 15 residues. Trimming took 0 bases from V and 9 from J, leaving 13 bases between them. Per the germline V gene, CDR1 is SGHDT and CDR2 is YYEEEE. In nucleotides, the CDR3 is TGTGCCAGCAGCTTGGAGGTGGGAAAGAGTTCACCCCTCCACTTT. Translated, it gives CASSLEVGKSSPLHF.

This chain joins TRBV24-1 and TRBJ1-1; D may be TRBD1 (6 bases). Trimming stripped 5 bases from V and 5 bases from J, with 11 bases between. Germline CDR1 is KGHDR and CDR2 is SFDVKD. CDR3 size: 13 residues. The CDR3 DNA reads TGTGCCACCAGTGCAGGGGAAGCGACTGAAGCTTTCTTT. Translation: CATSAGEATEAFF.

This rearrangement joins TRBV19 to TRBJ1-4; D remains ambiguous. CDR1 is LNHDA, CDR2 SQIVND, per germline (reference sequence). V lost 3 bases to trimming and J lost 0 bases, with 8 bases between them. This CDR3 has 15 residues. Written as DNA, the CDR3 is TGTGCCAGTAGTATGATGGAAACAACTAATGAAAAACTGTTTTTT. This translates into CASSMMETTNEKLFF.